Presented here are 8 T cell receptor beta chains from one specimen sequenced in a study of blood T cells in healthy people across ages. Using a J-beta primer mix together with a sample-barcoded 5' primer, a second PCR was run for about 7 to 12 cycles. TCRdb itself ran the 5' RACE reads through MiXCR, one entry per CDR3 protein. The sample includes 1.5 million to 2 million distinct CDR3 sequences, around half seen only once; the top ten take over 2%. Sequences were obtained from blood. These receptors all come from a woman aged 40 to 55 in good health.

This clonotype was observed a handful of times. The chain is built from TRBV12-3 or TRBV12-4 and TRBJ1-5; D is ambiguous. This CDR3 contains 13 residues. With 8 bases removed from V and 5 bases from J, the gap between germline ends came to 13 bases. The CDR3 DNA sequence: TGTGCCAGCTCTATCGGGCGAGATCAGCCCCAGCATTTT. Protein sequence: CASSIGRDQPQHF.

This clonotype was observed a few times. The chain carries TRBV6-6 and TRBJ1-1, with D perhaps TRBD1 (6 bases). Trimming left V 5 bases short and J 5 bases short, with 9 bases between. Looked up from germline, CDR1 is MNHNY and CDR2 is SVGAGI (reference sequence). There are 12 residues in the CDR3. The CDR3: CASSRGVTEAFF. CDR3 nucleotides: TGTGCCAGCAGTAGGGGGGTAACTGAAGCTTTCTTT.

This clonotype was observed a single time. The V call is TRBV3-1, the J call TRBJ1-1; unclear D gene. This CDR3 comprises 14 residues. Trimming took 4 bases from V and 1 from J, leaving 10 bases between them. Germline V lookup: CDR1 LGHDT, CDR2 YNNKEL (reference sequence). Here the CDR3 reads CASSLQYKNTEAFF. For the CDR3, the DNA is TGTGCCAGCAGCCTACAGTACAAGAACACTGAAGCTTTCTTT.

This chain links TRBV6-5 with TRBJ2-1, with D possibly being TRBD1 (6 bases). Germline V CDR1 and CDR2: MNHEY, SVGAGI. Trimming left V 6 bases short and J 6 bases short, with 12 bases between. This CDR3 has 13 amino acids. CDR3 protein: CASRDSIFNEQFF. In DNA, the CDR3 is TGTGCCAGCAGGGACAGCATCTTCAATGAGCAGTTCTTC.

V gene TRBV4-3 combines with J gene TRBJ2-5, with 7 bases that match TRBD2. The V gene's germline CDR1 is LGHNA and CDR2 YSLEER. This CDR3 region has 17 residues. V gave up 3 bases and J gave up 11 bases; unmatched junction bases: 21. The CDR3 DNA sequence: TGCGCCAGCAGCCATCAGGTGGGGGGGTCTTCTTACAATGAGCAGTACTTC. Translating gives CASSHQVGGSSYNEQYF.

This clonotype was seen a handful of times. The rearrangement links TRBV12-3 or TRBV12-4 to TRBJ2-1; 7 positions agree with TRBD1. V gave up 6 bases and J gave up 8 bases; unmatched junction bases: 13. This CDR3 contains 15 residues. CDR3 nucleotides: TGTGCCAGCAGCCCAGCGTCGACAGGGAATGATGAGCAGTTCTTC. This translates into CASSPASTGNDEQFF.

In its sample, this clonotype was seen a few times. The gene calls are TRBV6-1 and TRBJ2-4, with 7 bases fitting TRBD1. The J call is uncertain, as TRBJ2-7 better fits the DNA end. There are 14 residues in the CDR3. Looked up from germline, CDR1 is MNHNS and CDR2 is SASEGT. In DNA form, the CDR3 reads TGTGCCAGCAGTGCGGGACAGCCTTCCTACGAGCAGTACTTC. Protein: CASSAGQPSYEQYF.

A single count supports this clonotype. This chain joins TRBV5-1 and TRBJ2-4; 10 bases map to TRBD1. CDR1 is SGHRS and CDR2 is YFSETQ in the germline V gene. J lost 13 bases, V lost 4 bases, and 8 bases had no gene match. The CDR3 is made up of 13 amino acids. CDR3: CASSSEGTGEQYF. CDR3 sequence (DNA): TGCGCCAGCAGCAGCGAAGGGACAGGGGAGCAGTACTTC.